This TCR beta chain was retrieved from a study of PD-L1 blockade in urothelial cancer. Study-level background: After treatment start, blood was analyzed at 3 weeks (second dose) and at 6 weeks.

Specified time point: pretreatment peripheral blood. In each PCR, synthetic TCR analog templates were spiked in. The repertoire was sequenced with immunoSEQ multiplex PCR; TCRdb's copy has only in-frame clones and lacks some. The repertoire holds tens of thousands of clones, with 84% as singletons. Turning to this clone: Its antigen is not identified.

Study-level results: Those with durable benefit had larger increases in tumor-associated blood clones at 3 weeks. Below-median pretreatment blood TCR clonality was associated with improved progression-free and overall survival.

CDR1 is SGHVS and CDR2 is FQNEAQ in the germline V gene. The V gene lost 3 bases and the J gene lost 2 bases, with 10 bases spanning the gap. The CDR3 extends over 14 amino acids. The material was PBMCs, obtained around atezolizumab (anti-PD-L1) treatment. The rearrangement uses TRBV7-8 and TRBJ1-2, with D tentatively TRBD1 (5 bases). The TCR was taken from a man aged 55 to 70 with urothelial cancer. CDR3 in DNA: TGTGCCAGCAGCTTCCAGTCAGGGAACTATGGCTACACCTTC. Residues: CASSFQSGNYGYTF.